This T cell receptor (beta chain) comes out of a study of control samples from healthy donors and cancer patients (dated by TCRdb to the early 2020s). Receptor amplification or capture employed the immunoSEQ multiplex PCR assay. The table comes from immuneACCESS by way of TCRdb, which keeps in-frame sequences with V and J called. Part of the clones is missing from these tables; in studies checked, under half for an unresolved V gene and the rest for unknown reasons. The sample yields roughly 150,000 clones; 89% were counted once. Of the sample, around 4.7% is held by the ten largest clones. Details on this clone: It has no known antigen specificity. The record has no base qualities; no much larger clone is one base away.

Trimmed from V: 7 bases; trimmed from J: 4 bases; junction bases lacking a gene match: 10. From cysteine to phenylalanine, the CDR3 is 16 amino acids long. CDR3 DNA is the only sequence kept; it has 48 bases, read in frame from the first base. This TCR was recovered from a man aged 30 to 45 in good health. The sequence is built from TRBV23-1 and TRBJ2-1; 10 bases in the junction line up with TRBD2. TRBV23-1 is an ORF for which the function is uncertain. Sequenced sample: blood. The nucleotide sequence reads as follows: TGCGCCAGCAATCCCCGTGCTAGCGGGAGTTACAATGAGCAGTTCTTC. This codes for CASNPRASGSYNEQFF.